What follows describes a single TCR beta chain. Germline values: CDR1 ENHRY, CDR2 SYGVKD. Deletions cut 7 bases from V and 0 bases from J, with 12 bases between. CDR3 length: 14 amino acids. This record comes from a study of blood T cell repertoires in COVID-19. As for the study in general: The United States, Italy and Spain provided the acute and convalescent COVID-19 samples.

Methods used by the authors: Nucleated cell counts were estimated from reference gene primer amplification. Assay used: immunoSEQ multiplex PCR; TCRdb lists only in-frame clones, some missing. From that table come the V and J calls and clone size; the DNA was used to work out D and trimming. The sample contains 200,000 to 300,000 clones, around four fifths of which appear only once. The receptor comes from a man aged 55 to 69 with acute or convalescent COVID-19. Sequencing was done on a sample of peripheral blood. V and J are TRBV10-3 and TRBJ1-2; D is uncertain. The CDR3: CAINLDSTNYGYTF. Written as DNA, the CDR3 is TGTGCCATCAATCTGGACTCTACTAACTATGGCTACACCTTC.